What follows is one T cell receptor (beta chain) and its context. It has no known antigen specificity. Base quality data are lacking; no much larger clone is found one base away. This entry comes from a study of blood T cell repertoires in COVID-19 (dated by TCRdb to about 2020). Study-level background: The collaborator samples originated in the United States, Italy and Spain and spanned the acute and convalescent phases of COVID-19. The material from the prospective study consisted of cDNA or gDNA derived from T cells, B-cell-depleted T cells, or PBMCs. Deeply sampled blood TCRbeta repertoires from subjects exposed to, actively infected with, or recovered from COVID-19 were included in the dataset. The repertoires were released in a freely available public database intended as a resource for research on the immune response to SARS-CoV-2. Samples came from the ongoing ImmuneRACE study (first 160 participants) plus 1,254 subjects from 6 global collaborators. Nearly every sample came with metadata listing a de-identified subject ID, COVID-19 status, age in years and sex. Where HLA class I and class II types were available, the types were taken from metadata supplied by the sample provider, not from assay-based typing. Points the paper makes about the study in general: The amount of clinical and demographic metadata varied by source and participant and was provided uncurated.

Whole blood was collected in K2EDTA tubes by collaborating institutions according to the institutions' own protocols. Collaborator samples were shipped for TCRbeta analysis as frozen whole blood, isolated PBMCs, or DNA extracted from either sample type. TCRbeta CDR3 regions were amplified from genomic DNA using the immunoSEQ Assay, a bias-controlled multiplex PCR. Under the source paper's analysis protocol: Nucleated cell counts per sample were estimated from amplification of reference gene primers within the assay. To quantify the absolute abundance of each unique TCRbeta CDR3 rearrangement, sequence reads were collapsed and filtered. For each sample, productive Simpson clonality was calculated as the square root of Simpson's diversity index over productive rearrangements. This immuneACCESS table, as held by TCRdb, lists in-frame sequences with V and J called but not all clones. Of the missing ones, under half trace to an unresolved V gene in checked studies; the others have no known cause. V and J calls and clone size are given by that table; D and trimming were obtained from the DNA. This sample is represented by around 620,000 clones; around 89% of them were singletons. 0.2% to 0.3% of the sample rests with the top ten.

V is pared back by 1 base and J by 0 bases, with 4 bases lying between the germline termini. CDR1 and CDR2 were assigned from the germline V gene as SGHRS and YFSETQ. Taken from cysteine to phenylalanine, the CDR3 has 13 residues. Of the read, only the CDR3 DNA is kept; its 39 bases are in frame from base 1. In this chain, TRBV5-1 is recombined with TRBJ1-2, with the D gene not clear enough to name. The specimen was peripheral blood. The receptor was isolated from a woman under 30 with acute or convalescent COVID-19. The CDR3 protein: CASSLTSNYGYTF. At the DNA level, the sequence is TGCGCCAGCAGCTTGACTTCTAACTATGGCTACACCTTC.